The 12 T cell receptor beta chains below were found in one sample sequenced in a study of T-cell reconstitution after alpha-beta-depleted transplantation in children. TCRbeta library preparation incorporated unique molecular identifiers. TCRdb reprocessed the PCR reads via MiXCR and lists one record per CDR3 protein. The sample includes roughly 340,000 distinct CDR3 sequences, around 15% of them seen just once. Material: PBMCs, mostly from graft donor cells, obtained 360 days after TCRalphabeta/CD19-depleted stem cell transplant. The receptors come from a male patient aged 2-15 years who had a stem cell transplant for acute lymphoblastic leukemia, so the T cells may come from the graft donor.

V gene TRBV5-1 combines with J gene TRBJ1-1, with 9 positions matching TRBD1. V trimming: 6 bases; J trimming: 1 base; junction bases outside the gene matches: 4. Germline CDR1 and CDR2: SGHRS and YFSETQ. The CDR3 has 14 amino acids. The CDR3 region has the DNA TGCGCCAGCATGGAGGGACAGGGGAACACTGAAGCTTTCTTT. Encoded protein: CASMEGQGNTEAFF.

This clonotype was observed at least ten times. The chain employs TRBV5-1 and TRBJ1-3, with D possibly being TRBD1 (5 bases). Trimming took off 0 bases at V and 4 bases at J, with 11 bases between the two ends. Per germline, CDR1 SGHRS and CDR2 YFSETQ. The CDR3 sequence is 15 residues long. CDR3 protein: CASSLDEGFGNTIYF. The CDR3, as DNA: TGCGCCAGCAGCTTGGATGAGGGGTTCGGAAACACCATATATTTT.

This clonotype was seen at least ten times. This chain uses TRBV10-3 with TRBJ1-2; D gene uncertain. With 6 bases removed from V and 2 bases from J, the gap between germline ends came to 10 bases. The CDR3 has 13 residues. Per germline, CDR1 ENHRY and CDR2 SYGVKD. The CDR3 region has the DNA TGTGCCATCAGCAGAGGTTTGAACTATGGCTACACCTTC. Encoded protein: CAISRGLNYGYTF.

The DNA for the CDR3 is TGTGCCAGCAGCGTAGAGACCGTGAACACCGGGGAGCTGTTTTTT. Protein sequence: CASSVETVNTGELFF. This rearrangement joins TRBV9 to TRBJ2-2; D uncertain. The V and J ends lost 0 bases and 1 base respectively, with 7 bases between them. The CDR3 is made up of 15 amino acids. The germline gives CDR1 SGDLS, CDR2 YYNGEE.

In its sample, this clonotype was seen a few times. J is TRBJ2-7 and V is TRBV12-3 or TRBV12-4; either TRBD1 or TRBD2 may fit D (5 bases each). There are 13 residues in the CDR3. The V gene lost 3 bases and the J gene lost 6 bases, with 12 bases spanning the gap. The CDR3 DNA is TGTGCCAGCAGTTTTAAGGCAGGGACCGAGCAGTACTTC. The encoded protein is CASSFKAGTEQYF.

The chain joins TRBV11-2 to TRBJ2-3; tentative D call: TRBD1 (7 bases). CDR3 length: 18 residues. Germline values: CDR1 SGHAT, CDR2 FQNNGV. V gave up 4 bases and J gave up 2 bases, with 22 bases separating them. CDR3 amino acids: CASSSPYEEGAATDTQYF. As DNA, the CDR3 is TGTGCCAGCAGCTCCCCGTATGAGGAGGGGGCCGCCACAGATACGCAGTATTTT.

CDR3 sequence: CASSQDFPTARADTQYF. The CDR3 DNA is TGTGCCAGCAGCCAAGATTTTCCGACAGCCAGGGCAGATACGCAGTATTTT. This chain joins TRBV3-1 and TRBJ2-3, with D perhaps matching TRBD1 (5 bases). Germline assignment: CDR1 LGHDT and CDR2 YNNKEL (reference sequence). The CDR3 runs to 17 residues. The V gene lost 0 bases and the J gene lost 4 bases, with 17 bases spanning the gap.

This clonotype was recorded only once. V gene TRBV3-1 combines with J gene TRBJ2-5; D perhaps matches TRBD1 (5 bases). From germline, CDR1 is LGHDT and CDR2 YNNKEL (reference sequence). This CDR3 has 14 residues. V was shortened by 4 bases and J by 1 base, with 10 bases between the two germline ends. The DNA of the CDR3 is TGTGCCAGCAGCCCACAGGTCCTCCAAGAGACCCAGTACTTC. It encodes CASSPQVLQETQYF.

Ten or more counts support this clonotype. J is TRBJ2-7 and V is TRBV4-1; 8 positions match TRBD2. CDR3 length: 16 amino acids. The germline CDR1 and CDR2 sequences are MGHRA and YSYEKL. V was pared by 3 bases and J by 4 bases, with 11 bases of the junction left unmatched. In DNA, the CDR3 is TGCGCCAGCAGCCAGGCGCCGACGGGGGGGCATTACGAGCAGTACTTC. It translates to CASSQAPTGGHYEQYF.

This clonotype was recorded at least ten times. The chain uses TRBV12-3 or TRBV12-4 and TRBJ2-2; D is uncertain. The CDR3 runs to 15 residues. Trimming removed 5 bases from V and 4 bases from J, with 14 bases in between. The CDR3 here is CASSPRAQLTGELFF. The CDR3 nucleotides are TGTGCCAGCAGTCCCCGGGCACAACTCACCGGGGAGCTGTTTTTT.

This clonotype has only a few counts. The chain carries TRBV3-1 and TRBJ1-3; D ambiguous. V was pared by 3 bases and J by 0 bases, with 6 bases between. The CDR3 covers 14 residues. Germline V gives CDR1 LGHDT, CDR2 YNNKEL (reference sequence). The CDR3 here is CASSQRLSGNTIYF. The CDR3, as DNA: TGTGCCAGCAGCCAGAGGCTCTCTGGAAACACCATATATTTT. Drawing the rest from reference TRBV3-1 and TRBJ1-3, the complete variable domain is DTAVSQTPKYLVTQMGNDKSIKCEQNLGHDTMYWYKQDSKKFLKIMFSYNNKELIINETVPNRFSPKSPDKAHLNLHINSLELGDSAVYFCASSQRLSGNTIYFGEGSWLTVV.

Ten or more counts support this clonotype. The chain recombines TRBV4-3 with TRBJ2-3, with 12 nucleotides matching TRBD2. Trimming at V came to 4 bases and at J to 4 bases, leaving 6 bases not matched to a gene. Germline V gives CDR1 LGHNA, CDR2 YSLEER. The CDR3 has 16 residues. The CDR3 spells CASSPLAGGRADTQYF. The CDR3, as DNA: TGCGCCAGCAGCCCTCTAGCGGGAGGGCGGGCAGATACGCAGTATTTT.